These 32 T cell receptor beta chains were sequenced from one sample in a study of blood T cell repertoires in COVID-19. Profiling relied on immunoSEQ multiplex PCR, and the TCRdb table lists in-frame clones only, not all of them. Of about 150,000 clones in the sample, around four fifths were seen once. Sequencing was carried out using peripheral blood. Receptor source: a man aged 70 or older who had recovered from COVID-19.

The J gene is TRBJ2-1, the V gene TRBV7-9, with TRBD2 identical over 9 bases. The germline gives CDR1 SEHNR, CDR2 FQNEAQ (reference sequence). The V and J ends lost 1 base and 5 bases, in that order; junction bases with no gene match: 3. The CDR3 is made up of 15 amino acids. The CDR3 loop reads CASSLVLAGDNEQFF. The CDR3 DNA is TGTGCCAGCAGCTTAGTACTAGCGGGTGACAATGAGCAGTTCTTC.

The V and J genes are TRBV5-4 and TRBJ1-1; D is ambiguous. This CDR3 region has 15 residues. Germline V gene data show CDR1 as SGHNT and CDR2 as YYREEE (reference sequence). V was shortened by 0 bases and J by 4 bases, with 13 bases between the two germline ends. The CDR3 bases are TGTGCCAGCAGCTTGGCCTGGGGAGGAGGCACTGAAGCTTTCTTT. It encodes CASSLAWGGGTEAFF.

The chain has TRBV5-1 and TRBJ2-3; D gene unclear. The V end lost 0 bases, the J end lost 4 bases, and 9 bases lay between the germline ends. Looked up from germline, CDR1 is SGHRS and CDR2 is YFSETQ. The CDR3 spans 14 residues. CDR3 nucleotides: TGCGCCAGCAGCTTGGGGGCCGATTCAGATACGCAGTATTTT. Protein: CASSLGADSDTQYF.

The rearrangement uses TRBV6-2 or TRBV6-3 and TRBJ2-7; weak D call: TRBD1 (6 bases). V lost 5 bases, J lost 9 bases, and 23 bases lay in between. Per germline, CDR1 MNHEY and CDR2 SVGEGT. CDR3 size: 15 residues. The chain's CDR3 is CASSNDPRDKHRQYF. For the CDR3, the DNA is TGTGCCAGCAGTAACGACCCCCGGGACAAACATCGGCAGTACTTC.

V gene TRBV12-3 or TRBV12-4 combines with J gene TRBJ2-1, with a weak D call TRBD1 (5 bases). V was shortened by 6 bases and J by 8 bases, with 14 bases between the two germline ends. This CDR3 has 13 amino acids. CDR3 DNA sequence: TGTGCCAGCAGCTCCATGCTAGGGGATGAGCAGTTCTTC. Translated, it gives CASSSMLGDEQFF.

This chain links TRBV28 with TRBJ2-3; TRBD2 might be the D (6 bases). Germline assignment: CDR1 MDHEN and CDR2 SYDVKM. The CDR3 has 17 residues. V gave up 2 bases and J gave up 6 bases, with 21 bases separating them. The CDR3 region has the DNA TGTGCCAGCAGTTTAGTTAGTTCCGGGAGACTCTGGGATACGCAGTATTTT. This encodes CASSLVSSGRLWDTQYF.

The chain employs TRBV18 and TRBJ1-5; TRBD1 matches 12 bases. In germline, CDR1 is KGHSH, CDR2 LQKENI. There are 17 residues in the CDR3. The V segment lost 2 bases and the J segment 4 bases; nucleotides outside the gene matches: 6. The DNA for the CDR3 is TGTGCCAGCTCACCAGGGACAGGGGGCGGGAGTAATCAGCCCCAGCATTTT. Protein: CASSPGTGGGSNQPQHF.

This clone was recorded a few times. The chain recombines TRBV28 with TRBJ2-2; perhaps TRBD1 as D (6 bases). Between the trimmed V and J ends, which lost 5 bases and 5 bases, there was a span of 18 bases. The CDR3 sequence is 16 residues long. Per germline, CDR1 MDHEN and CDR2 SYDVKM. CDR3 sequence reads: CASSKWTVTRTGELFF. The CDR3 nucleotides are TGTGCCAGCAGTAAGTGGACAGTCACGAGGACCGGGGAGCTGTTTTTT. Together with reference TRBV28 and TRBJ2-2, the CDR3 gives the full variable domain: DVKVTQSSRYLVKRTGEKVFLECVQDMDHENMFWYRQDPGLGLRLIYFSYDVKMKEKGDIPEGYSVSREKKERFSLILESASTNQTSMYLCASSKWTVTRTGELFFGEGSRLTVL.

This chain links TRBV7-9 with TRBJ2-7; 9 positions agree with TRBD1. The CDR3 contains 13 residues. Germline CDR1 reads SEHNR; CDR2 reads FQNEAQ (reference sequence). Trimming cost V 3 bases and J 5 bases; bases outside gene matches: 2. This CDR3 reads CASSLGQGNEQYF. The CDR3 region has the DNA TGTGCCAGCAGCTTGGGACAGGGCAACGAGCAGTACTTC.

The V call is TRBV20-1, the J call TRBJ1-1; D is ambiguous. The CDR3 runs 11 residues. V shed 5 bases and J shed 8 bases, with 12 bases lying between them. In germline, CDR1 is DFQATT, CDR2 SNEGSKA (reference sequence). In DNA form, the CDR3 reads TGCAGTGCTGCCTTCCGGAGAGAAGCTTTCTTT. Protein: CSAAFRREAFF.

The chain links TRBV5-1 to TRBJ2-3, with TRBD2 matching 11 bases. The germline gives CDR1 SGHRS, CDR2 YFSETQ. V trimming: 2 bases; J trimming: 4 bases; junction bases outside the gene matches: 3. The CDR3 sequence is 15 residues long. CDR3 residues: CASSFLAGGADTQYF. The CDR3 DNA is TGCGCCAGCAGCTTTCTAGCGGGAGGTGCAGATACGCAGTATTTT.

The chain's CDR3 is CASSGRQNTEAFF. Written as DNA, the CDR3 is TGCGCCAGCAGTGGACGACAGAACACTGAAGCTTTCTTT. This rearrangement joins TRBV10-1 to TRBJ1-1; D ambiguous. The V gene's germline CDR1 is WNHNN and CDR2 SYGVQD (reference sequence). The V end lost 4 bases, the J end lost 1 base, and 7 bases lay between the germline ends. CDR3 length equals 13 residues.

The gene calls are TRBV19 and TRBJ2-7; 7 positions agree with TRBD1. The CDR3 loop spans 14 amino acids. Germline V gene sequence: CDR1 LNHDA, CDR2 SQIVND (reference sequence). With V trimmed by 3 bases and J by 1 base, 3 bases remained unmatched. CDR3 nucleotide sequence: TGTGCCAGTAGTATGAGGGGGCGATCCTACGAGCAGTACTTC. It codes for CASSMRGRSYEQYF.

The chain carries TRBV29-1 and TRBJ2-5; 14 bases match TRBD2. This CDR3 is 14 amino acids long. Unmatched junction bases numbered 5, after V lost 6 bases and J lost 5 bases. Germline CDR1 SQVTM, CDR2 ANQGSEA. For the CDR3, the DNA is TGCAGCGTAGCGGGACTAGCGGGAGAGGAGACCCAGTACTTC. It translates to CSVAGLAGEETQYF.

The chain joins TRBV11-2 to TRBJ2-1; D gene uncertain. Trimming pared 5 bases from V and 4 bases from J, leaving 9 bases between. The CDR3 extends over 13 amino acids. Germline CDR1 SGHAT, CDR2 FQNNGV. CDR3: CASSRQDYNEQFF. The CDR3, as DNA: TGTGCCAGCAGCCGGCAGGATTACAATGAGCAGTTCTTC.

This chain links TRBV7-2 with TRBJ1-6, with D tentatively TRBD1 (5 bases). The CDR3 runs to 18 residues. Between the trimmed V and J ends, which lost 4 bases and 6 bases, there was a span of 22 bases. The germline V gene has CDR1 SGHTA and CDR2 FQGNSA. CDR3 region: CASSSRRLDQGGNSPLHF. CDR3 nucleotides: TGTGCCAGCAGCTCCCGCCGCTTAGATCAGGGTGGTAATTCACCCCTCCACTTT.

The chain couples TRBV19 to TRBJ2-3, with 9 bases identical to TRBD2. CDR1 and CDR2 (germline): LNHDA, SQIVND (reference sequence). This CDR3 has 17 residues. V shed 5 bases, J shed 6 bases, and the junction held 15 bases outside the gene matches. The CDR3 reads CASSFCGRAFIMDTQYF. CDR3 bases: TGTGCCAGTAGTTTTTGCGGGAGGGCCTTTATAATGGATACGCAGTATTTT.

CDR3 amino acids: CASSYSGTGNYEQYF. The CDR3 coding sequence is TGTGCCAGCAGTTATTCCGGGACAGGGAACTACGAGCAGTACTTC. J is TRBJ2-7 and V is TRBV6-5, with 9 bases fitting TRBD1. Germline CDR1 and CDR2: MNHEY and SVGAGI. The CDR3 covers 15 residues. V dropped 3 bases and J dropped 3; count of bases not matched to a gene: 6.

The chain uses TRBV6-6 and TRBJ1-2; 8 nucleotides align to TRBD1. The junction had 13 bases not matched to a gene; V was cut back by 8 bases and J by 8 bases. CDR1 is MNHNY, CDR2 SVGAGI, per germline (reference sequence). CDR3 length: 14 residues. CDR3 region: CASGQGGNYLGYTF. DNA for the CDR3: TGTGCCAGCGGACAGGGAGGCAACTATCTAGGCTACACCTTC.

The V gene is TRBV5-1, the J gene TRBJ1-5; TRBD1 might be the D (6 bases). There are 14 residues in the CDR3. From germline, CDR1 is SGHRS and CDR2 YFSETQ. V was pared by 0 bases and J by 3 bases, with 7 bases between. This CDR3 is CASSLGDINQPQHF. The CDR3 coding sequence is TGCGCCAGCAGCTTGGGGGACATCAATCAGCCCCAGCATTTT.

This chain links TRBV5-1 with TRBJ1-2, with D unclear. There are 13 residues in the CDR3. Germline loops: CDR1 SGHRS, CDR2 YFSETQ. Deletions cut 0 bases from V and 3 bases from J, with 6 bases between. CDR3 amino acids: CASSLVADYGYTF. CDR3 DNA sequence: TGCGCCAGCAGCTTGGTGGCGGACTATGGCTACACCTTC.

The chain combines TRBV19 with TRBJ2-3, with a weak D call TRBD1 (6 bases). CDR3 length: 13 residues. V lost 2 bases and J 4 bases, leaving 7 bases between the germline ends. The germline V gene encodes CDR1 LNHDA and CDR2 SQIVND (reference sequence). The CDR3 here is CASSIPGADTQYF. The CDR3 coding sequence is TGTGCCAGTAGTATACCAGGGGCAGATACGCAGTATTTT.

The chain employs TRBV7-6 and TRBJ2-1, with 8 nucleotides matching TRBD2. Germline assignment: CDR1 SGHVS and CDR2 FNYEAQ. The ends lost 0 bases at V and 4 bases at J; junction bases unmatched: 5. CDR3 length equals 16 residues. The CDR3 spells CASSLASSGQYNEQFF. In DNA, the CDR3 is TGTGCCAGCAGCTTAGCCTCTAGCGGGCAGTACAATGAGCAGTTCTTC.

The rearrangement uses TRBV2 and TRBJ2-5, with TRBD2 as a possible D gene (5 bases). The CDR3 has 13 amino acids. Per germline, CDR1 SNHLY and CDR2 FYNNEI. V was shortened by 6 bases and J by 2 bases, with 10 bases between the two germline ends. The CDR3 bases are TGTGCCAGCAGCCTTGGGGAGCAAGAGACCCAGTACTTC. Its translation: CASSLGEQETQYF.

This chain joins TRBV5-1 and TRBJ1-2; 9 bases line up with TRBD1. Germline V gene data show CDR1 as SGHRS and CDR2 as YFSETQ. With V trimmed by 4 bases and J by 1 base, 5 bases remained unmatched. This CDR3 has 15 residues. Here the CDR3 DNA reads TGCGCCAGCAGCCCCCGACAGGGGGGTAACTATGGCTACACCTTC. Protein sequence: CASSPRQGGNYGYTF.

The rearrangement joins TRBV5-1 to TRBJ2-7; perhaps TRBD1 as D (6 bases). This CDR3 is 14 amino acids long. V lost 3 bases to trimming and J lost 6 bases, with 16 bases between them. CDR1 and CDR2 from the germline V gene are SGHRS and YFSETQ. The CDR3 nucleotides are TGCGCCAGCAGCTCCGGGACACCCCCAACCGAGCAGTACTTC. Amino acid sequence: CASSSGTPPTEQYF.

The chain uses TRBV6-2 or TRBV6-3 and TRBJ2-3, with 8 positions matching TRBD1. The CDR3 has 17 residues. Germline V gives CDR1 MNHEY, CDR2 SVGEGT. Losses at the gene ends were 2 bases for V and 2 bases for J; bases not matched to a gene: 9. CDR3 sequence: CASSYPFPTGATDTQYF. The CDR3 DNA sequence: TGTGCCAGCAGTTACCCTTTCCCGACAGGGGCCACAGATACGCAGTATTTT.

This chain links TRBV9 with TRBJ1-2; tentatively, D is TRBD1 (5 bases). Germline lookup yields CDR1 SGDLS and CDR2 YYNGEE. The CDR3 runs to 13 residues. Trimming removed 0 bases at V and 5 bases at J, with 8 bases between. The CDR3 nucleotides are TGTGCCAGCAGCGTAGAGACAGATTATGGCTACACCTTC. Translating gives CASSVETDYGYTF.

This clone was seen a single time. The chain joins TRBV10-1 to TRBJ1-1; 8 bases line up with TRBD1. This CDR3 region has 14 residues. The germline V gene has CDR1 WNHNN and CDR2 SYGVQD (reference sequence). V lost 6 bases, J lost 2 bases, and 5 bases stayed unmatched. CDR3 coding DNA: TGCGCCAGCAGCGGACAGGGACTAAACACTGAAGCTTTCTTT. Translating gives CASSGQGLNTEAFF.

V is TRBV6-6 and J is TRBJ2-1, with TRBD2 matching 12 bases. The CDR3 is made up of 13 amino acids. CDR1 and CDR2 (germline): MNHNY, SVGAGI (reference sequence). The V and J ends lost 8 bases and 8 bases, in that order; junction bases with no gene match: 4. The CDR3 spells CASALAGGDEQFF. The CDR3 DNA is TGTGCCAGCGCTCTAGCGGGAGGGGATGAGCAGTTCTTC.

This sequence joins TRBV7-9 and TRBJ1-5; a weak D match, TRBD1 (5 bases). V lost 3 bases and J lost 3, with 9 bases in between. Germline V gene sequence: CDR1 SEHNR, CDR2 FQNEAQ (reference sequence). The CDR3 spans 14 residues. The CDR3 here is CASSFTGDNQPQHF. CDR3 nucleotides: TGTGCCAGCAGCTTTACAGGCGACAATCAGCCCCAGCATTTT. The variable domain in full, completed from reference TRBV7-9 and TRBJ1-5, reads DTGVSQNPRHKITKRGQNVTFRCDPISEHNRLYWYRQTLGQGPEFLTYFQNEAQLEKSRLLSDRFSAERPKGSFSTLEIQRTEQGDSAMYLCASSFTGDNQPQHFGDGTRLSIL.

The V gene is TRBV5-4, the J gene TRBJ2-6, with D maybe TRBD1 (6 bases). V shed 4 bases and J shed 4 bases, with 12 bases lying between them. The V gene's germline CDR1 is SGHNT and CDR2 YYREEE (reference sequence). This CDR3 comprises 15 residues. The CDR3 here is CASSPGTSGANVLTF. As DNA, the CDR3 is TGTGCCAGCAGCCCAGGGACATCCGGGGCCAACGTCCTGACTTTC.